A selection of T cell receptor beta chains follows, all from one sample in a study of regulatory T cells in long-lasting Graves disease. TCRdb analysed the multiplex PCR reads with MiXCR anew, one entry per CDR3 protein. The repertoire consists of fewer than 450,000 distinct CDR3 sequences, with around 20% occurring once and the leading ten covering 20%. The sequencing used peripheral blood mononuclear cells (PBMCs), collected when the disease was refractory, from a patient treated with antithyroid drugs. The receptors derive from a female donor with Graves disease. Both conserved end residues are part of each CDR3. The D gene is left open where the match is weak. Clone size appears in some rows only: once, few, many, or a class for an expanded clone.

j_gene: TRBJ1-5; d_gene: TRBD1; abundance: many; v_gene: TRBV12-3/TRBV12-4; CDR3aa: CASSSGTVNQPQHF; CDR3nt: TGTGCCAGCAGTTCCGGGACAGTCAATCAGCCCCAGCATTTT
j_gene: TRBJ1-2; d_gene: -; abundance: -; v_gene: TRBV3-1; CDR3aa: CASSQVRAISGYTF; CDR3nt: TGTGCCAGCAGCCAAGTCAGGGCGATATCTGGCTACACCTTC
j_gene: TRBJ2-7; d_gene: -; abundance: -; v_gene: TRBV6-4; CDR3aa: CASSYGYEQHF; CDR3nt: TGTGCCAGCAGTTACGGTTACGAGCAGCACTTC
j_gene: TRBJ1-4; d_gene: -; abundance: many; v_gene: TRBV2; CDR3aa: CASSSDGTTNEKLFF; CDR3nt: TGTGCCAGCAGTTCGGACGGTACAACTAATGAAAAACTGTTTTTT
j_gene: TRBJ2-7; d_gene: -; abundance: -; v_gene: TRBV5-6; CDR3aa: CASSWGRTDYEQYF; CDR3nt: TGTGCCAGCAGCTGGGGACGGACAGACTACGAGCAGTACTTC
j_gene: TRBJ2-3; d_gene: -; abundance: -; v_gene: TRBV6-2/TRBV6-3; CDR3aa: CASSAATTTDTQYF; CDR3nt: TGTGCCAGCAGTGCGGCTACGACCACAGATACGCAGTATTTT
j_gene: TRBJ1-3; d_gene: -; abundance: -; v_gene: TRBV5-1; CDR3aa: CASSLVGGEGNTIYF; CDR3nt: TGCGCCAGCAGCTTGGTAGGCGGAGAGGGAAACACCATATATTTT
j_gene: TRBJ2-1; d_gene: -; abundance: -; v_gene: TRBV11-2; CDR3aa: CASSQHRVLNFNEQFF; CDR3nt: TGTGCCAGCAGCCAGCACAGAGTTTTAAATTTCAATGAGCAGTTCTTC
j_gene: TRBJ2-5; d_gene: TRBD2; abundance: few; v_gene: TRBV20-1; CDR3aa: CSARLVGLAESPRETQYF; CDR3nt: TGCAGTGCTAGATTAGTCGGGCTAGCGGAATCCCCGAGGGAGACCCAGTACTTC
j_gene: TRBJ2-5; d_gene: -; abundance: -; v_gene: TRBV25-1; CDR3aa: CASSEWGMETQYF; CDR3nt: TGTGCCAGCAGTGAATGGGGGATGGAGACCCAGTACTTC
j_gene: TRBJ2-5; d_gene: -; abundance: few; v_gene: TRBV5-4; CDR3aa: CASSLLASPQETQYF; CDR3nt: TGTGCCAGCAGCTTGTTAGCGTCCCCCCAAGAGACCCAGTACTTC
j_gene: TRBJ2-1; d_gene: -; abundance: many; v_gene: TRBV28; CDR3aa: CASSLDASSYNEQFF; CDR3nt: TGTGCCAGCAGTTTGGACGCCAGCTCCTACAATGAGCAGTTCTTC
j_gene: TRBJ1-1; d_gene: -; abundance: many; v_gene: TRBV19; CDR3aa: CASSAGAQMNTEAFF; CDR3nt: TGTGCCAGTAGTGCCGGGGCTCAGATGAACACTGAAGCTTTCTTT
j_gene: TRBJ1-5; d_gene: -; abundance: few; v_gene: TRBV20-1; CDR3aa: CSATGRGNQPQHF; CDR3nt: TGCAGTGCTACAGGGAGAGGCAATCAGCCCCAGCATTTT
j_gene: TRBJ2-7; d_gene: -; abundance: few; v_gene: TRBV27; CDR3aa: CASSLALSSYEQYF; CDR3nt: TGTGCCAGCAGTCTAGCGTTGAGCTCCTACGAGCAGTACTTC